The clone carrying this TCR beta chain was picked up one time. The antigen remains unidentified. Primers included in the PCR were 60 Vbeta and 13 Jbeta primers. Here immunoSEQ multiplex PCR was the method, and the copy in TCRdb shows in-frame clones only, minus some. Here the sample spans about 120,000 clones, about 76% being singletons. The data belong to a study of cytomegalovirus exposure and HLA in healthy donors. Study in general: Drawn from HLA-typed donors, some 80 million unique TCRs were held in an early data release. Study-wide points: A few CMV-associated chains proved CMV antigen-specific in vitro.

This CDR3 has 13 amino acids. Germline CDR1 is ENHRY and CDR2 is SYGVKD. V lost 2 bases to trimming and J lost 8 bases, with 12 bases between them. While unrecorded immune exposures were likely, the donors were nominally healthy when sampled. The source is a man aged 60 to 75 in good health and CMV-seropositive. The sample consisted of PBMCs. The rearrangement links TRBV10-3 to TRBJ1-2; D not certain. CDR3 DNA: TGTGCCATCAGTGAGGCGAGGGTGGAGGGCTACACCTTC. Amino acids: CAISEARVEGYTF.